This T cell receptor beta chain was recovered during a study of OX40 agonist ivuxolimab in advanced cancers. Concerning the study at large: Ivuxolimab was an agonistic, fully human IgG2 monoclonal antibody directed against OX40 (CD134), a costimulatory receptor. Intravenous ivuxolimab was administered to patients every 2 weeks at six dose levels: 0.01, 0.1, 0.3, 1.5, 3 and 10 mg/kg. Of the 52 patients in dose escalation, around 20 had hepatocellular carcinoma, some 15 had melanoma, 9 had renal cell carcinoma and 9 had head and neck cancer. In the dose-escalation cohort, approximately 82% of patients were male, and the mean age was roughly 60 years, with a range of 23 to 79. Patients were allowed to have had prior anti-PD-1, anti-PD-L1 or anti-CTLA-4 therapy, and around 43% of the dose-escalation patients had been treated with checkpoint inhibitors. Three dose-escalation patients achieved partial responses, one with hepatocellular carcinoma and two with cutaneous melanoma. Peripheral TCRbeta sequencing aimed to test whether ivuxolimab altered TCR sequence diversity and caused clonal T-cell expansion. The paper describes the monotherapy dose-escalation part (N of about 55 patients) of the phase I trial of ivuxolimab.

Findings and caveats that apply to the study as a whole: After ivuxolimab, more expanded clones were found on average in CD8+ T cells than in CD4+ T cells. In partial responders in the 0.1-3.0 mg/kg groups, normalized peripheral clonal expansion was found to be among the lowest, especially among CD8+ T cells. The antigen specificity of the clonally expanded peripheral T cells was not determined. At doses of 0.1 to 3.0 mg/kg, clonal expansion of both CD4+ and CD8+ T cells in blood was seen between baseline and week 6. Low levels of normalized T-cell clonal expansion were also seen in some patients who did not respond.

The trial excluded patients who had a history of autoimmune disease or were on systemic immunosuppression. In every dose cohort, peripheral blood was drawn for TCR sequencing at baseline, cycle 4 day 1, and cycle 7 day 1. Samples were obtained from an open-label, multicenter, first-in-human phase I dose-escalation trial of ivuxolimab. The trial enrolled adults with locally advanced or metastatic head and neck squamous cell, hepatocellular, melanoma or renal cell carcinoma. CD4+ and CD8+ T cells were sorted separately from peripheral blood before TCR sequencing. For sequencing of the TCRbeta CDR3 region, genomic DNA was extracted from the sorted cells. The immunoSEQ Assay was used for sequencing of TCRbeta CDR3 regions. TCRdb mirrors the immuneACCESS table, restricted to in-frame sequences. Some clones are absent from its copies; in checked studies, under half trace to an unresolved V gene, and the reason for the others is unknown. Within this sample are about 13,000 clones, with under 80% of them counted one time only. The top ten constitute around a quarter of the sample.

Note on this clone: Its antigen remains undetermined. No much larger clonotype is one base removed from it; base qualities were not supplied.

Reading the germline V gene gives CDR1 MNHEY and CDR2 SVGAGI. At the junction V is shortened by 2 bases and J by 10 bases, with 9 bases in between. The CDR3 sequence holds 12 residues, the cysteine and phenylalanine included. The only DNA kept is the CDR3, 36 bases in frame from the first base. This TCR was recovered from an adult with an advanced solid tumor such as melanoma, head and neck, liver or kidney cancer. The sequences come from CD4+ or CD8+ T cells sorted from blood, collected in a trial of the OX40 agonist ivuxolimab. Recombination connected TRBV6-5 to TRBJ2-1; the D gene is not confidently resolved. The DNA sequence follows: TGTGCCAGCAGTTACGGCCTACCGGAGCAGTTCTTC. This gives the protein CASSYGLPEQFF.